These 5 T cell receptor beta chains were all obtained from the same sample, sequenced in a study of vaccination effects on CD4 cells after COVID-19 (dated by TCRdb to the early 2020s). Libraries were prepared through the immunoSEQ multiplex PCR assay. Drawn from immuneACCESS, this table holds only the in-frame rearrangements with V and J called that TCRdb kept. Clones are partly lost; checked studies trace under half to an unresolved V gene and leave the rest unexplained. Counted in this sample were 71,000 or so clones; approximately 70% of them appeared once. The ten largest clones represent approximately 4% of the sample. In the ViraFEST assay, PBMC were stimulated with viral peptide pools, and antigen-specific CD4+ T cell clonotypes were then identified by expansion using TCR sequencing. After more than nine days of culture, CD4+ T cells were isolated with the EasySep CD4+ T cell isolation kit. Healthy vaccine recipients had no prior SARS-CoV-2 infection, confirmed by negative nucleocapsid antibodies before and after vaccination.

No antigen has been assigned to these receptors. This sample comprised CD4+ T cells from PBMCs cultured with HCoV-OC43 spike peptides, obtained before COVID-19 vaccination. The cell subset or site label, as the study defines it: HCoV-OC43 spike overlapping peptide pool stimulation. All receptors come from a human donor who received a COVID-19 vaccine.

V is TRBV4-1 and J is TRBJ1-3; TRBD1 might be the D (5 bases). This CDR3 is built from 16 residues. The V end lost 4 bases, the J end lost 9 bases, and 22 bases lay between the germline ends. Germline assignment: CDR1 MGHRA and CDR2 YSYEKL. The CDR3 nucleotides read TGCGCCAGCAGCCGGCCTCTGGGGGATGACGGCGGCACCATATATTTT. It translates to CASSRPLGDDGGTIYF.

CDR3 region: CAWSVTGLSGANVLTF. The CDR3 bases are TGTGCCTGGAGTGTAACAGGGCTCTCTGGGGCCAACGTCCTGACTTTC. The chain joins TRBV30 to TRBJ2-6, with D tentatively TRBD1 (6 bases). CDR1 and CDR2 (germline): GTSNPN, SVGIG (reference sequence). Trimming pared 0 bases from V and 0 bases from J, leaving 9 bases between. This CDR3 spans 16 amino acids.

The V gene is TRBV28, the J gene TRBJ1-3, with D unclear. The CDR3 totals 13 residues. CDR1 MDHEN and CDR2 SYDVKM come from the germline V gene. The V end lost 5 bases, the J end lost 3 bases, and 8 bases lay between the germline ends. The CDR3 region has the DNA TGTGCCAGCAGTGAGGTGATTGGAAACACCATATATTTT. Amino acids: CASSEVIGNTIYF. The full variable domain, completed using reference TRBV28 and TRBJ1-3, is DVKVTQSSRYLVKRTGEKVFLECVQDMDHENMFWYRQDPGLGLRLIYFSYDVKMKEKGDIPEGYSVSREKKERFSLILESASTNQTSMYLCASSEVIGNTIYFGEGSWLTVV.

The chain combines TRBV18 with TRBJ2-5, with D unclear. Germline V gene data show CDR1 as KGHSH and CDR2 as LQKENI. Trimming removed 4 bases at V and 1 base at J, with 10 bases between. The CDR3 is 14 residues long. The CDR3 region is CASSLARAQETQYF. In DNA form, the CDR3 reads TGTGCCAGCTCACTAGCCCGGGCCCAAGAGACCCAGTACTTC.

There are a few counts of this clone. V usage is TRBV27 and J usage is TRBJ2-2; D uncertain. The CDR3 runs 13 residues. Deletions cut 3 bases from V and 4 bases from J, with 6 bases between. Germline CDR1 is MNHEY and CDR2 is SMNVEV (reference sequence). DNA of the CDR3: TGTGCCAGCAGTTTGGGGTTCACCGGGGAGCTGTTTTTT. Residues: CASSLGFTGELFF.